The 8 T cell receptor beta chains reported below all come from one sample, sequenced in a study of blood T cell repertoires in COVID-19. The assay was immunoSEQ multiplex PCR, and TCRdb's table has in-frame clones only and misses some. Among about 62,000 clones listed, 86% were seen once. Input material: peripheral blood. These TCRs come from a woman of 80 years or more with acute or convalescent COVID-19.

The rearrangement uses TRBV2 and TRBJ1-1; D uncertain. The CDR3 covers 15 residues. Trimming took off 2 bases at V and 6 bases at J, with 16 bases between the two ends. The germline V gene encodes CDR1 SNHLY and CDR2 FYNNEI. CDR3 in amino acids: CASSEYGTPSAEAFF. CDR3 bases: TGTGCCAGCAGTGAATATGGCACCCCTTCCGCTGAAGCTTTCTTT.

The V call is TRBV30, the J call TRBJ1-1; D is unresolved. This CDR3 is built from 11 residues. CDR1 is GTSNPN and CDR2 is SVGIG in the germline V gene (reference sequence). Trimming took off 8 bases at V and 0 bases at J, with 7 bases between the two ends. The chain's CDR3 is CAGIMNTEAFF. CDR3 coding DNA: TGTGCCGGGATAATGAACACTGAAGCTTTCTTT.

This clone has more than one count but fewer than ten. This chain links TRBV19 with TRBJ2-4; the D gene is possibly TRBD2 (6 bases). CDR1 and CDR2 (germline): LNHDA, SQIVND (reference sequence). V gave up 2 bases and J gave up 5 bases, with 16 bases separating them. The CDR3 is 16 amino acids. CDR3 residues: CASSISTGGNQNIQYF. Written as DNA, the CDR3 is TGTGCCAGTAGTATATCAACAGGCGGGAACCAAAACATTCAGTACTTC.

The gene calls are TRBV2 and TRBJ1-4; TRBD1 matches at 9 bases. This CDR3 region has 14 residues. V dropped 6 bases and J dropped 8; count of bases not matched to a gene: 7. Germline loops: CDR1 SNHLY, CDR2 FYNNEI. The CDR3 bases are TGTGCCAGCAGCCAGGACAGGGGAGGAGAAAAACTGTTTTTT. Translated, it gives CASSQDRGGEKLFF.

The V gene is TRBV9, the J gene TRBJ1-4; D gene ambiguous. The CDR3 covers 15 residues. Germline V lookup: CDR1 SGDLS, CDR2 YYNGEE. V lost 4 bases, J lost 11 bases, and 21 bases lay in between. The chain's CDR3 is CASSSEGTLDRKLFF. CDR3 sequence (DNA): TGTGCCAGCAGCTCGGAGGGCACCCTCGATCGGAAACTGTTTTTT.

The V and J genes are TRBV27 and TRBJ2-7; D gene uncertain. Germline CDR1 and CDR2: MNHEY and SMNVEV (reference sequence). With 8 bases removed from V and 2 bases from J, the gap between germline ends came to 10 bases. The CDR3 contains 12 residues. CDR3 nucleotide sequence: TGTGCCAGCGGTCGAGGTCCCTACGAGCAGTACTTC. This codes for CASGRGPYEQYF.

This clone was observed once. The CDR3 DNA reads as TGTGCCTGGAGTGTACGCCCCAGGGGGAACACTGAAGCTTTCTTT. Translated, it gives CAWSVRPRGNTEAFF. J is TRBJ1-1 and V is TRBV30, with D possibly being TRBD1 (6 bases). The germline V gene has CDR1 GTSNPN and CDR2 SVGIG (reference sequence). Trimming pared 0 bases from V and 1 base from J, leaving 12 bases between. CDR3 length: 15 residues.

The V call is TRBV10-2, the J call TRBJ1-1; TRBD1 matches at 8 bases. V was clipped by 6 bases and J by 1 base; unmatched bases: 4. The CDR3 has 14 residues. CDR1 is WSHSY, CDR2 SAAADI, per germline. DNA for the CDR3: TGCGCCAGCAGGGTGGACAGGGAGAACACTGAAGCTTTCTTT. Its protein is CASRVDRENTEAFF.